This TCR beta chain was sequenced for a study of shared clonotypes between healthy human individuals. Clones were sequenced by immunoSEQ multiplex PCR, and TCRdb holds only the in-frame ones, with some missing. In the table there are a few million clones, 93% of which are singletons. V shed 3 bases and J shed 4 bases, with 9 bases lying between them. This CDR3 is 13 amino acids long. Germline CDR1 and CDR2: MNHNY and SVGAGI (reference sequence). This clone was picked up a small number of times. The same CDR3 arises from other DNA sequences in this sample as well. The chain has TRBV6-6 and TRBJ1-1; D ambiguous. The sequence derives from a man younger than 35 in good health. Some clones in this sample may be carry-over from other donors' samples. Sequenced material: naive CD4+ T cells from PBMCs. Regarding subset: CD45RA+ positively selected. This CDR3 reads CASSYGESTEAFF. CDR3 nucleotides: TGTGCCAGCAGTTATGGGGAGAGCACTGAAGCTTTCTTT.